This T cell receptor beta chain was identified during a study of T cell changes during pregnancy in multiple sclerosis. Data came from immunoSEQ multiplex PCR; TCRdb stores just in-frame clones and leaves some out. The table lists roughly 50,000 clones, around 91% of them singletons. This CDR3 spans 17 amino acids. J lost 0 bases, V lost 2 bases, and 6 bases had no gene match. Per the germline V gene, CDR1 is LNHDA and CDR2 is SQIVND (reference sequence). The receptor's source is a female donor with multiple sclerosis, enrolled in a pregnancy study. The V call is TRBV19, the J call TRBJ2-1; 8 bases match TRBD2. The specimen was CD8+ T cells from peripheral blood mononuclear cells, collected in the second trimester of pregnancy. CDR3 DNA sequence: TGTGCCAGTAGTATAATGATTGGGACTAGCTCCTACAATGAGCAGTTCTTC. This translates into CASSIMIGTSSYNEQFF.